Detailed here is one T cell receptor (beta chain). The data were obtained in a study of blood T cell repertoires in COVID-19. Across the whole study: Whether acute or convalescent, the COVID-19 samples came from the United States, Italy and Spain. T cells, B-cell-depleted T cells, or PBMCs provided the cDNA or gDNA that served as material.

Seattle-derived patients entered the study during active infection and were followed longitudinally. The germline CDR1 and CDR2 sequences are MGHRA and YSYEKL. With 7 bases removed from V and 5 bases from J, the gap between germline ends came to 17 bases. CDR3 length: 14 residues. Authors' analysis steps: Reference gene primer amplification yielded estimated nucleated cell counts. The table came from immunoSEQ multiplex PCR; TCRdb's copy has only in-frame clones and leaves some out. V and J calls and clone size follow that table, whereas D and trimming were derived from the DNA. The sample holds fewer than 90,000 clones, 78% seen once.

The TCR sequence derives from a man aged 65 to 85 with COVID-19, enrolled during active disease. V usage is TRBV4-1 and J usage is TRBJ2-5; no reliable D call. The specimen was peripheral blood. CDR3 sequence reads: CASTRVSGQETQYF. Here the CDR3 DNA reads TGCGCCAGCACCCGTGTTTCGGGTCAGGAGACCCAGTACTTC.